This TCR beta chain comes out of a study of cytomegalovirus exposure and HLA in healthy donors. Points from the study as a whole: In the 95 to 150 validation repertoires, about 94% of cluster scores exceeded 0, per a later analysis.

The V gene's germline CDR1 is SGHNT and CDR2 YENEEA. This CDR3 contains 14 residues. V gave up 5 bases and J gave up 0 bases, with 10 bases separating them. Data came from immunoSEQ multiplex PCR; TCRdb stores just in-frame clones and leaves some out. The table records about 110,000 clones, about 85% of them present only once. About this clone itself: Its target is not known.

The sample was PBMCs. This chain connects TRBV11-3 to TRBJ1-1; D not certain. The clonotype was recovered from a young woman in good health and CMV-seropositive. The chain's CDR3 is CASSPGGMNTEAFF. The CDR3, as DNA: TGTGCCAGCAGCCCCGGAGGAATGAACACTGAAGCTTTCTTT.